This entry lists 8 T cell receptor beta chains sequenced from one sample in a study of shared clonotypes between healthy human individuals (dated by TCRdb to 2019 to 2021). Library prep was done by the immunoSEQ multiplex PCR assay. TCRdb took this table from immuneACCESS and kept in-frame rearrangements with V and J called. Such tables lack part of the clones; where checked against another copy, unresolved V genes explain under half of the gap, and the rest is unexplained. This sample holds roughly 1.5 million clones; 98% were observed only once. About 0.42% of the sample rests with the top ten. The sample comprised naive CD4+ T cells sorted from blood. Explained via the paper, the cell subset or site label denotes: CD45RA+ positively selected. These TCRs come from a man aged 25-45 years in good health.

J is TRBJ1-4 and V is TRBV28; tentatively, D is TRBD1 (5 bases). The CDR3 length is 15 residues. CDR1 is MDHEN and CDR2 is SYDVKM in the germline V gene. V was pared by 6 bases and J by 4 bases, with 15 bases between. Here the CDR3 DNA reads TGTGCCAGCAGCCCCCCAGGGAGCTTTAATGAAAAACTGTTTTTT. It is translated as CASSPPGSFNEKLFF.

V and J are TRBV11-2 and TRBJ2-3, with D perhaps matching TRBD2 (5 bases). V dropped 6 bases and J dropped 6 bases, with 7 bases sitting between them. Germline-derived CDR1 and CDR2 are SGHAT and FQNNGV. The CDR3 length is 11 residues. CDR3 sequence reads: CASSRRDTQYF. In DNA, the CDR3 is TGTGCCAGCAGTAGGAGGGATACGCAGTATTTT.

The chain carries TRBV19 and TRBJ2-2; the match to TRBD2 covers 9 bases. CDR3 length: 16 amino acids. Germline V gene sequence: CDR1 LNHDA, CDR2 SQIVND (reference sequence). V gave up 6 bases and J gave up 0 bases; unmatched junction bases: 5. The CDR3 is CASRILAGSNTGELFF. The CDR3 DNA follows: TGTGCCAGTAGGATCCTAGCGGGATCGAACACCGGGGAGCTGTTTTTT.

Points on this clone: This sample includes further DNA sequences coding for the same CDR3. V usage is TRBV7-9 and J usage is TRBJ2-2; D remains unclear. This CDR3 has 12 residues. From germline, CDR1 is SEHNR and CDR2 FQNEAQ (reference sequence). The V end was cut by 3 bases, the J end by 2 bases, with 1 base between. The CDR3: CASSFNTGELFF. Written as DNA, the CDR3 is TGTGCCAGCAGCTTCAACACCGGGGAGCTGTTTTTT.

This chain connects TRBV5-5 to TRBJ1-5, with no clear D. Germline CDR1 and CDR2: SGHKS and YYEKEE (reference sequence). This CDR3 has 15 residues. V was cut by 0 bases and J by 4 bases, with 11 bases left in between. The DNA for the CDR3 is TGTGCCAGCAGCTTGGACCCCCGTGGAAATCAGCCCCAGCATTTT. It encodes CASSLDPRGNQPQHF.

V is TRBV5-1 and J is TRBJ2-1; possible D gene TRBD1, 5 bases. The CDR3 has 12 amino acids. Trimming took 4 bases from V and 8 from J, leaving 10 bases between them. The germline gives CDR1 SGHRS, CDR2 YFSETQ. This CDR3 reads CASSIGVDEQFF. CDR3 nucleotides: TGCGCCAGCAGCATAGGGGTTGATGAGCAGTTCTTC.

As to this clone: Other DNA sequences in the sample encode the same CDR3. The gene calls are TRBV18 and TRBJ2-5, with D tentatively TRBD1 (5 bases). Germline loops: CDR1 KGHSH, CDR2 LQKENI. Deletions cut 2 bases from V and 1 base from J, with 8 bases between. The CDR3 covers 14 residues. The CDR3 sequence is CASSPTGSQETQYF. The DNA for the CDR3 is TGTGCCAGCTCACCAACAGGAAGCCAAGAGACCCAGTACTTC.

V is TRBV28 and J is TRBJ2-3; TRBD1 aligns across 7 bases. Per germline, CDR1 MDHEN and CDR2 SYDVKM. V was clipped by 4 bases and J by 4 bases; unmatched bases: 11. The CDR3 is made up of 16 amino acids. This CDR3 reads CASSSLLQGYPDTQYF. The CDR3 region has the DNA TGTGCCAGCAGTTCCCTACTACAGGGGTACCCAGATACGCAGTATTTT.